This T cell receptor (beta chain) was recorded in a study of identical twins. Study findings and constraints: Clonotypes of the beta chain that were abundant in cord blood carried fewer insertions (memory repertoires showed none). The study found weaker excess twin sharing in beta out-of-frame sequences.

This clonotype has at least ten counts. Its antigen remains unidentified. TCRdb ran MiXCR on the 5' RACE reads and lists one entry per CDR3 protein. The repertoire holds roughly 290,000 distinct CDR3 sequences, with under 9% as singletons. The donors were all healthy and Caucasian. The CDR3 contains 13 residues. Germline V lookup: CDR1 SEHNR, CDR2 FQNEAQ (reference sequence). With 1 base removed from V and 3 bases from J, the gap between germline ends came to 6 bases. The data were also submitted as part of a second study, on yellow fever vaccine responses in identical twins. That paper states: It has been reported that, in twins, the vaccine T cell response seemed partly convergent and partly personalized.

This sequence originates from a woman younger than 35 in good health. The gene calls are TRBV7-9 and TRBJ1-1; D remains unclear. Sequenced sample: memory (CD45RO+) T cells sorted from blood. The CDR3 here is CASSLERYTEAFF. For the CDR3, the DNA is TGTGCCAGCAGCTTAGAACGGTACACTGAAGCTTTCTTT.